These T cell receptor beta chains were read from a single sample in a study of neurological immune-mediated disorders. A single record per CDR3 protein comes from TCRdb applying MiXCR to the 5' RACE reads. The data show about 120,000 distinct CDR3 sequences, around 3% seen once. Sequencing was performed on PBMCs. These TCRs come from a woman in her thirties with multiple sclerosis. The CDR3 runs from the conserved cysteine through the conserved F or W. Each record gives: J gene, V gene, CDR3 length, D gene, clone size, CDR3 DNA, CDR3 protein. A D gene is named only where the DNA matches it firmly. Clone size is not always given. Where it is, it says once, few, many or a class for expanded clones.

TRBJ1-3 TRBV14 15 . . TGTGCCAGCAGCCAAGTTACAGGGTCTGGAAACACCATATATTTT CASSQVTGSGNTIYF
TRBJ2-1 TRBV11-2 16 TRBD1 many TGTGCCAGCAGCTTAGTATTGGGACAGGGGGCTCATGAGCAGTTCTTC CASSLVLGQGAHEQFF
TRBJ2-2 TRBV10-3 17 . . TGTGCCGTACTCGTCTCCCGGGAGAAGGCGAACACCGGGGAGCTGTTTTTT CAVLVSREKANTGELFF
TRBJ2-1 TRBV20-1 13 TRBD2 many TGCAGTGCGACCCCGGGACTAGTAGTTGGGCAGTTCTTC CSATPGLVVGQFF
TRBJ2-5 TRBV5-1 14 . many TGCGCCAGCAGCTCTGAGATCATAAGAGAGACCCAGTACTTC CASSSEIIRETQYF
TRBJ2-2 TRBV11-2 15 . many TGTGCCAGCAGCTCGGTTAAGGGATGGGCCGGGGAGCTGTTTTTT CASSSVKGWAGELFF
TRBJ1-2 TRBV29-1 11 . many TGCAGCGTTTATGTTGACTATGGCTACACCTTC CSVYVDYGYTF
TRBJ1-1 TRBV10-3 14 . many TGTGCCATCAGTGAGTCCCCGTTGAACACTGAAGCTTTCTTT CAISESPLNTEAFF
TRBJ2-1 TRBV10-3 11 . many TGTGCCATCAGGGGCTCCTATGAGCAGTTCTTC CAIRGSYEQFF
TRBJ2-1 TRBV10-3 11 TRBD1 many TGTGCCATGGGACAGGGGAATGAGCAGTTCTTC CAMGQGNEQFF
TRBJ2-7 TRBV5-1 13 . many TGCGCCAGCAGCTTGGAGCCAGGTTACGAGCAGTACTTC CASSLEPGYEQYF
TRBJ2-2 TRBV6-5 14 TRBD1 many TGTGCCAGCAGCCACGGACAGGGGCCCGGGGAGCTGTTTTTT CASSHGQGPGELFF